This T cell receptor beta chain was recorded in a study of cytomegalovirus exposure and HLA in healthy donors (dated 2017 in TCRdb). The study in broad terms: An earlier analysis of around 600 of the donors reported 250 to 300 Gb of sequence data and more than 90 million unique TCR beta sequences from around 200 million T cells. Roughly 310 gigabases of sequencing data and some 85 million unique TCR sequences were included in an early release covering under 650 HLA-typed donors. Of the approximately 370 genotyped donors, 65% to 90% were placed in the genetic ancestry cluster associated with self-reported Caucasian donors. The study aimed to test whether cataloging public T cell receptors could reveal signatures of past pathogen exposure. The study used immunosequencing to profile the T cell repertoires of more than 650 subjects and linked those repertoires to cytomegalovirus serostatus. Along with the roughly 700-subject first cohort, a separate validation cohort of some 130 different subjects was used. To predict cytomegalovirus infection status, the study combined high-throughput TCR immunosequencing, statistical association of individual TCRs with disease status, and machine learning. To study patterns of TCR occurrence, a later analysis re-analyzed previously published TCR beta repertoires from 600 to 750 donors and added high-resolution HLA genotyping. Rather than drawing on any new phenotypic data, the later analysis identified candidate immune exposures from TCR beta sequences and the way those sequences occurred across donors. An earlier analysis of several hundred of the donors applied high-throughput TCR beta sequencing to assess whether each TCR beta V gene segment acted as functional or pseudogenic. Alongside the repertoire data, information on donor age, sex, ethnicity and CMV serostatus was compiled. Genome-wide SNP genotypes for about three fifths of the 666 donors were used in a later genetic analysis, which treated that subset as a discovery cohort. All discovery cohort repertoires had been generated using a single sequencing platform. Both class I and class II loci were covered by HLA typing, at four-digit resolution. Typing coverage differed by locus: A, B, C, DRB1 and DQB1 were typed in roughly 620-630 donors, DQA1 in roughly 510, DPA1 in 600 to 610, and DPB1 in around 440. About 5 DR-DQ haplotypes were handled as single units for association and clustering, since linkage in the cohort was strong. On average, roughly 250,000 unique TCR beta nucleotide sequences were sequenced per donor among a few hundred genotyped donors of the cohort, with roughly 18% of those sequences being non-productive. Results the study describes overall, beyond this receptor: A further reported finding was that TCR beta sequences accurately predicted the HLA-A and HLA-B alleles for most subjects in the first cohort. In a later analysis, TCR association rates were found to vary across HLA loci, with the most associated TCRs seen for DRB1 alleles and the fewest for HLA-C alleles. Several of the top co-occurrence clusters appeared to be linked to parvovirus B19, influenza, CMV and Epstein-Barr virus, according to a later analysis. CMV serostatus was the only immune exposure information available for the cohort. Linkage disequilibrium might explain the correlated functional status among segregating V segments, but an unknown experimental factor could not be ruled out. In a later genetic analysis, a missense DCLRE1C variant was associated with V-gene and J-gene trimming of TCR beta chains, and the association was replicated in an independent cohort. The study listed 150 to 200 TCR beta chains as associated with cytomegalovirus. At a false discovery rate of 0.05, a later analysis linked about 17,000 TCR beta sequences to specific HLA alleles. Because counts were too low, seventeen rarely observed V segments, including chromosome 9 orphons, were excluded from the earlier analysis of roughly 580 of the donors. The sequencing pipeline was judged likely to have produced a cluster of highly shared sequence variants as a technical artifact. In an earlier analysis of some 500 of the donors, most TCR beta V segments were observed in productive rearrangements about 90% or about 30% of the time, broadly matching IMGT annotations. The authors suggested that the approach could potentially be generalized to other disease states and immunological phenotypes. Three of the identified cytomegalovirus-associated TCR beta chains were confirmed in vitro to be specific for cytomegalovirus antigens. When HLA alleles, especially DR and DQ, strongly co-occurred, attributing TCR associations to individual alleles was difficult. Some IMGT-functional V segments, including TRBV6-2 and TRBV6-3, could not be told apart with the 87-base-pair reads, so those segments were excluded. In both the original and validation cohorts, the classifier was reported to diagnose cytomegalovirus status with high specificity and sensitivity. A later genetic analysis reported fewer N-insertions in productive TCRs among donors in an Asian-associated ancestry cluster than the roughly 700-donor mean. This cohort had only TCR beta chains sequenced, and the lack of alpha or paired-chain data limited which features could be detected. Most CMV-associated TCR beta chains appeared to be HLA-restricted in a later analysis, and the HLA associations seemed to be driven largely by CMV exposure. HLA typing was unavailable for some donors at each locus, so association tests used only the typed subset. Across donors, most TCR sequences were observed very rarely, whereas some public TCRs were present in many individuals. In a later analysis, HLA-associated TCR beta chains were found to be more clonally expanded and to have lower generation probabilities than equally common non-associated chains. The presence/absence analyses assumed that sequencing depth was roughly uniform across donors, and that assumption may not be true.

The cohort consisted of 670 or so healthy bone marrow donors. At the time of sampling, all cohort members were nominally healthy, though unrecorded immune exposures were likely present. The donor was CMV seronegative and belonged to the group of roughly 330 seronegative cohort members. A peripheral blood sample was provided by each donor, and peripheral blood mononuclear cells were used for TCR beta sequencing. Genomic DNA was extracted from the blood cell samples with the Qiagen DNeasy Blood Extraction Kit. Library generation was performed with the immunoSEQ multiplex PCR assay. For the multiplex PCR, a mixture combining 60 forward primers for TCR Vbeta segments and 13 reverse primers for TCR Jbeta segments was used. The CDR3 region of rearranged TCR beta genes was amplified from genomic DNA with a multiplex PCR assay. On the Illumina HiSeq System, the amplified TCR beta libraries were sequenced as 87-base-pair reads. Per the authors' processing: Across the 500 to 700 repertoires, a later analysis counted approximately 83 million unique TCR beta chains, roughly 11 million of which were shared by at least two donors. Raw reads were error-corrected and collapsed into unique sequences by a nearest-neighbor algorithm in which closely related sequences were merged to remove PCR and sequencing errors. CDR3 sequences were aligned to IMGT reference sequences to assign V, D and J gene segments. Each retained sequence needed at least a six-nucleotide match to both a V gene segment and a J gene segment. Rearrangements were called productive when the CDR3 lacked stop codons and stayed in frame with V and J; all others were non-productive. CDR3 was defined according to IMGT convention as the region running from the second conserved V-encoded cysteine to the conserved J-encoded phenylalanine. The earlier analysis of fewer than 700 of the donors excluded sequences that lacked an unambiguous match to a single V gene segment. In an earlier analysis of around 590 of the donors, a V segment was called functional when productive rearrangements were above 56.7%, and segregating when the standard deviation between donors exceeded 5%. A statistical classification framework was built to diagnose cytomegalovirus status from the catalog of TCR beta chain sequences. A later analysis assigned V and J genes by comparing TCR nucleotide sequences with IMGT/GENE-DB human TR gene sequences. Using the TCRdist pipeline, a later analysis assigned CDR3 sequences along with most-parsimonious VDJ recombination scenarios. A later analysis defined each TCR beta chain by its CDR3 amino acid sequence plus V-gene family, and excluded reads lacking a unique V-gene family. To address suspected cross-contamination and a sequencing artifact, a later analysis removed a few hundred highly shared, low-generation-probability nucleotide sequences. A later analysis calculated a clonal expansion index for each public chain from normalized within-repertoire ranks of inferred template counts. In a later analysis, generation probabilities were computed using a VDJ recombination model fitted to out-of-frame rearrangements, and the results were checked against IGoR. In a later analysis, TCR-TCR, TCR-HLA and TCR-CMV co-occurrence was scored with hypergeometric tests, and a repertoire-size bias correction was applied to TCR pairs. In a later analysis, false discovery rates were estimated by permuting HLA or CMV assignments 20 times. In a later analysis, co-occurring TCRs were grouped using DBSCAN, and TCRdist sequence similarity was added for clustering within HLA-allele-positive subsets. Repertoires with fewer than 30,000 or more than 120,000 public chains were left out of co-occurrence clustering, as were several repertoires with anomalous nucleotide sharing. TCRdb retrieved this table from immuneACCESS and kept in-frame rearrangements only. Not all clones are present; in checked studies, unresolved V genes account for under half, and no reason is known for the remainder. Clone size and V and J calls were adopted from that table, with D and trimming inferred from the DNA. Across this sample there are around 140,000 clones, with roughly 77% seen only once. The ten largest clonotypes hold about 4% of the sample.

Taken from cysteine to phenylalanine, the CDR3 has 17 residues. The entry retains the CDR3 DNA only, 51 bases that are in frame from base 1. At the junction V is shortened by 3 bases and J by 0 bases; bases outside the gene matches: 9. CDR1 SGHTS and CDR2 YDEGEE were looked up in the germline V gene. Details on this clone: This clone's antigen is unknown. No per-base quality is available; no much larger clone lies one base away.

Sequencing was performed on PBMCs. This sequence was found in a male donor in good health and CMV-seronegative. The chain uses TRBV5-8 and TRBJ1-5, with 7 junctional bases fitting TRBD1. The nucleotide sequence reads TGTGCCAGCAGCTCAACCGGGACAGTCTATAGCAATCAGCCCCAGCATTTT. Its protein reads: CASSSTGTVYSNQPQHF.